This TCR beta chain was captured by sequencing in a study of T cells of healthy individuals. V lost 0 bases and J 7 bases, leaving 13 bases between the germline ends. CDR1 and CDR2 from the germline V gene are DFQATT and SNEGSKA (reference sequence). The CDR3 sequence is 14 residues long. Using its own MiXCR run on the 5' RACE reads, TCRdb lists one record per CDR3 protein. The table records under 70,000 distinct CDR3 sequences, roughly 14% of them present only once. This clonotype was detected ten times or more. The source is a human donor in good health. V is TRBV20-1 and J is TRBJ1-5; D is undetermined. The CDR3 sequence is CSARETVREQPQHF. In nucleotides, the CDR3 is TGCAGTGCTAGAGAGACCGTACGGGAACAGCCCCAGCATTTT.